The rows below give T cell receptor beta chains drawn from one sample of a study of blood T cells in healthy people across ages. TCRdb re-derived calls from the 5' RACE reads in MiXCR, one entry per CDR3 protein. The table has some 780,000 distinct CDR3 sequences, 56% seen once. The material sequenced was blood. These receptors originate from a man in his forties in good health. Both conserved end residues are part of each CDR3. Clone sizes are given selectively: once, few, many, or a class where the clone is expanded.

j_gene | abundance | v_gene | CDR3aa
TRBJ2-2 | once | TRBV9 | CASSVDPRQALTGELFF
TRBJ2-7 | few | TRBV11-3 | CASSLLAETSEQYF
TRBJ2-1 | NA | TRBV6-2/TRBV6-3 | CASSYSMSLADEQFF
TRBJ2-2 | few | TRBV3-1 | CASSYYPGLNTGELFF
TRBJ1-5 | once | TRBV20-1 | CSARGGSQPQHF
TRBJ2-3 | once | TRBV5-5 | CASSLMSTDTQYF
TRBJ2-7 | NA | TRBV7-2 | CASSPNDRLVEQYF
TRBJ1-2 | NA | TRBV27 | CASGSAWGGYTF
TRBJ2-2 | NA | TRBV27 | CASSFDRDPGELFF
TRBJ2-1 | few | TRBV12-3/TRBV12-4 | CASDRDEQFF
TRBJ1-1 | few | TRBV2 | CASSDGRGTEAFF
TRBJ2-1 | NA | TRBV29-1 | CSVEDGRGRNNEQFF
TRBJ1-1 | NA | TRBV4-1 | CASSQDPGNTEAFF
TRBJ2-3 | NA | TRBV7-2 | CASSLALYTDTQYF
TRBJ2-6 | NA | TRBV10-3 | CAISESMGLTGGAGANVLTF
TRBJ2-1 | few | TRBV29-1 | CSVLSGTVYNEQFF
TRBJ1-5 | NA | TRBV20-1 | CSAWPAGQGHSNQPQHF
TRBJ2-1 | NA | TRBV15 | CATSRTGVSDNEQFF
TRBJ2-1 | NA | TRBV24-1 | CATSDLRQNYNEQFF
TRBJ2-3 | NA | TRBV5-1 | CASSLTGQGAIDTQYF
TRBJ2-5 | once | TRBV18 | CASSPFLPRVPGNEQYF
TRBJ2-7 | few | TRBV29-1 | CSVVRDITFPYEQYF
TRBJ2-5 | NA | TRBV20-1 | CSASRQENQETQYF
TRBJ1-6 | NA | TRBV20-1 | CSARPGTESSPLHF
TRBJ2-3 | NA | TRBV20-1 | CSAAGDSTTDTQYF
TRBJ2-3 | NA | TRBV7-6 | CASSLDPGGRDTQYF
TRBJ1-2 | NA | TRBV2 | CASSESGTLSGYTF
TRBJ1-6 | NA | TRBV15 | CATSRATGTGRSPLHF
TRBJ1-2 | NA | TRBV10-3 | CASTKGVLLSGSANYGYTF
TRBJ2-5 | once | TRBV5-1 | CASSPRSWTGLGQETQYF
TRBJ1-4 | NA | TRBV20-1 | CGARNEKLFF
TRBJ2-1 | NA | TRBV29-1 | CSEAGGPYNEQFF
TRBJ2-6 | many | TRBV25-1 | CASSESPGQGFSGANVLTF
TRBJ1-2 | NA | TRBV28 | CASSLNGYTF
TRBJ2-3 | once | TRBV20-1 | CSARYPAGVTDTQYF
TRBJ1-1 | NA | TRBV5-1 | CASSIGPTNTEAFF
TRBJ1-6 | once | TRBV4-1 | CASSQQDRVNSPLHF
TRBJ1-6 | NA | TRBV28 | CASSLVQTNNSPLHF
TRBJ2-3 | NA | TRBV7-6 | CASSPIPLLAGRDTQYF
TRBJ2-1 | NA | TRBV9 | CASSVTVYNEQFF
TRBJ2-7 | NA | TRBV28 | CASSSSPPRQLSSYEQYF
TRBJ2-3 | NA | TRBV13 | CASSLPPLGDTQYF
TRBJ2-7 | few | TRBV29-1 | CSVDENPINYEQYF
TRBJ2-1 | NA | TRBV7-9 | CASSKIGDEQFF
TRBJ2-7 | NA | TRBV7-2 | CASSSEIPSGSYEQYF
TRBJ2-1 | NA | TRBV10-3 | CAISESAGKYNEQFF
TRBJ2-3 | NA | TRBV7-6 | CASSQTSGFADTQYF
TRBJ1-2 | NA | TRBV7-2 | CASSLENRGGYTF
TRBJ2-3 | once | TRBV30 | CAWSVRRSTDTQYF
TRBJ2-1 | NA | TRBV14 | CASSQGRAPYNEQFF
TRBJ1-1 | NA | TRBV28 | CASRGVWGGTEAFF